This T cell receptor beta chain appears in the sequencing data of a study of CD8+CD57+ T cells in acquired aplastic anemia. CDR3 and TCR beta VDJ profiling relied on a genomic DNA template. TCRdb processed the reads anew with MiXCR; each CDR3 protein has one entry. This sample has around 170,000 distinct CDR3 sequences; around 60% occur once, and the top ten carry over 40%. CDR1 and CDR2 from the germline V gene are MNHEY and SVGAGI. The CDR3 has 16 residues. The ends lost 6 bases at V and 9 bases at J; junction bases unmatched: 13. The sequence derives from a human donor in good health. Source material: sorted CD4+, CD8+, or CD8+CD57+ T cells (not recorded which) from PBMCs. The J gene is TRBJ2-1, the V gene TRBV6-5, with 11 bases aligning to TRBD2. This CDR3 reads CASRDPIAGGLGEQFF. The CDR3, as DNA: TGTGCCAGCAGGGATCCCATAGCGGGAGGGCTGGGTGAGCAGTTCTTC.